One sample yielded the 8 T cell receptor beta chains listed below, sequenced in a study of T cells in Graves' hyperthyroidism and ophthalmopathy. RNA transcripts provided the source from which TCR beta CDR3 regions were amplified. During a first-round RT-PCR of the TCR CDR3, the HTBI primer set was used. TCRdb re-derived calls from the multiplex PCR reads in MiXCR, one entry per CDR3 protein. The table has about 760,000 distinct CDR3 sequences, 35% seen once; the top ten hold 31%. Input material: blood. These TCRs come from a woman aged 35 to 49 with Graves' hyperthyroidism.

As regards this clonotype: A clone one base away is much larger, so this may be a read error. The chain combines TRBV19 with TRBJ1-5; perhaps TRBD1 as D (6 bases). The CDR3 is 15 residues long. Germline V gives CDR1 LNHDA, CDR2 SQIVND (reference sequence). The CDR3 DNA is TGTGCCAATAGTATAGGTGGACAGAACCACCAGCCCCAGCATTTT. Translation: CANSIGGQNHQPQHF.

This clonotype was counted at least ten times. The chain carries TRBV24-1 and TRBJ2-2, with unresolved D. The V end was cut by 8 bases, the J end by 3 bases, with 9 bases between. The length of the CDR3 is 13 residues. Germline V gene lookup returns CDR1 KGHDR and CDR2 SFDVKD. The CDR3 sequence is CATKKEYTGELFF. For the CDR3, the DNA is TGTGCCACCAAAAAGGAGTACACCGGGGAGCTGTTTTTT.

V gene TRBV6-5 combines with J gene TRBJ1-1; 9 positions agree with TRBD1. This CDR3 is 15 amino acids long. V trimming: 5 bases; J trimming: 1 base; junction bases outside the gene matches: 5. Germline V lookup: CDR1 MNHEY, CDR2 SVGAGI. CDR3 in amino acids: CASSNRGQSNTEAFF. As DNA, the CDR3 is TGTGCCAGCAGTAACAGGGGGCAGTCGAACACTGAAGCTTTCTTT.

This clonotype was found many times. The genes are TRBV13 and TRBJ1-2; 9 bases are a match to TRBD1. Germline V gene sequence: CDR1 PRHDT, CDR2 FYEKMQ (reference sequence). The CDR3 totals 12 residues. The J segment lost 8 bases and the V segment lost 5 bases, leaving 3 bases of the junction unmatched. The CDR3 is CASSRTGAGYTF. The DNA for the CDR3 is TGTGCCAGCAGCCGGACAGGGGCGGGCTACACCTTC.

This sequence joins TRBV7-2 and TRBJ1-3, with TRBD1 matching 8 bases. Trimming removed 5 bases from V and 0 bases from J; junction bases left unmatched: 6. The CDR3 runs to 16 residues. Per the germline V gene, CDR1 is SGHTA and CDR2 is FQGNSA. This chain's CDR3 is CASSPQGADSGNTIYF. The CDR3 DNA reads TGTGCCAGCAGCCCGCAGGGGGCGGACTCTGGAAACACCATATATTTT. The variable domain in full, with the rest retrieved from reference TRBV7-2 and TRBJ1-3, is GAGVSQSPSNKVTEKGKDVELRCDPISGHTALYWYRQSLGQGLEFLIYFQGNSAPDKSGLPSDRFSAERTGGSVSTLTIQRTQQEDSAVYLCASSPQGADSGNTIYFGEGSWLTVV.

This clonotype was seen ten or more times. V and J are TRBV7-2 and TRBJ2-7; TRBD2 matches 7 bases. V trimming: 0 bases; J trimming: 3 bases; junction bases outside the gene matches: 2. The CDR3 length is 14 residues. Germline CDR1 and CDR2: SGHTA and FQGNSA. CDR3 residues: CASSLARGYYEQYF. CDR3 bases: TGTGCCAGCAGCTTAGCGCGGGGGTACTACGAGCAGTACTTC.

The V and J genes are TRBV2 and TRBJ2-5; maybe TRBD1 (5 bases). The CDR3 runs to 16 residues. V was cut by 8 bases and J by 5 bases, with 24 bases left in between. Looked up from germline, CDR1 is SNHLY and CDR2 is FYNNEI. In nucleotides, the CDR3 is TGTGCCAGCTCACCATCCGGATACAGACAGACTGAGACCCAGTACTTC. Its translation: CASSPSGYRQTETQYF.

V and J are TRBV5-1 and TRBJ2-6; 14 nucleotides agree with TRBD2. CDR3 length equals 17 residues. The germline V gene has CDR1 SGHRS and CDR2 YFSETQ. Trimming at V came to 5 bases and at J to 2 bases, leaving 3 bases not matched to a gene. This CDR3 reads CASRGTSGSTGANVLTF. The CDR3 DNA follows: TGCGCCAGCAGGGGGACTAGCGGGAGCACTGGGGCCAACGTCCTGACTTTC.